Following are 17 T cell receptor beta chains from one sample sequenced in a study of shared clonotypes between healthy human individuals. Here immunoSEQ multiplex PCR was the method, and the copy in TCRdb shows in-frame clones only, minus some. This table has around 2,000,000 clones, roughly 94% appearing once. Cells designated naive CD8 were CD45RO-negative and were positively selected for CCR7, with terminally differentiated effector memory CD45RA+ cells excluded. Sequences were obtained from naive CD8+ T cells sorted from blood. The receptor set was obtained from a young man in good health.

The gene calls are TRBV7-9 and TRBJ2-7; 12 nucleotides match TRBD1. The length of the CDR3 is 13 residues. The junction had 6 bases not matched to a gene; V was cut back by 10 bases and J by 5 bases. In germline, CDR1 is SEHNR, CDR2 FQNEAQ (reference sequence). CDR3 loop: CATPGQGADEQYF. DNA for the CDR3: TGTGCCACCCCGGGACAGGGGGCGGACGAGCAGTACTTC.

The rearrangement links TRBV5-1 to TRBJ2-5; 7 nucleotides match TRBD1. The CDR3 consists of 16 residues. Germline trimming cut 5 bases from V and 2 bases from J; bases unmatched to any gene: 12. CDR1 and CDR2 from the germline V gene are SGHRS and YFSETQ. The CDR3: CASSTNYRGPQETQYF. The CDR3 DNA follows: TGCGCCAGCAGTACCAATTACAGGGGCCCTCAAGAGACCCAGTACTTC.

The chain carries TRBV7-8 and TRBJ2-2; D call uncertain. This CDR3 has 17 residues. V lost 3 bases to trimming and J lost 4 bases, with 18 bases between them. Germline assignment: CDR1 SGHVS and CDR2 FQNEAQ. CDR3 amino acids: CASSFPKPRDGTGELFF. DNA for the CDR3: TGTGCCAGCAGCTTCCCTAAACCAAGGGATGGCACCGGGGAGCTGTTTTTT. Looking up the rest from reference TRBV7-8 and TRBJ2-2 gives the full variable domain: GAGVSQSPRYKVAKRGQDVALRCDPISGHVSLFWYQQALGQGPEFLTYFQNEAQLDKSGLPSDRFFAERPEGSVSTLKIQRTQQEDSAVYLCASSFPKPRDGTGELFFGEGSRLTVL.

The chain joins TRBV7-3 to TRBJ1-1, with D possibly matching TRBD1 (5 bases). Germline-derived CDR1 and CDR2 are SGHTA and FQGTGA. The CDR3 spans 14 residues. The ends were cut back, 2 bases at V and 4 bases at J, with 11 bases in the middle. The CDR3 loop reads CASSLAGRGTEAFF. CDR3 coding DNA: TGTGCCAGCAGCTTAGCAGGGAGGGGCACTGAAGCTTTCTTT.

The rearrangement joins TRBV4-1 to TRBJ1-4; a possible D gene is TRBD1 (5 bases). The CDR3 runs 16 residues. Germline CDR1 reads MGHRA; CDR2 reads YSYEKL. Between the trimmed V and J ends, which lost 0 bases and 7 bases, there was a span of 15 bases. CDR3 protein: CASSQDWRGEAEKLFF. CDR3 bases: TGCGCCAGCAGCCAAGATTGGCGGGGGGAGGCTGAAAAACTGTTTTTT.

This chain joins TRBV30 and TRBJ1-1, with D possibly matching TRBD1 (5 bases). Trimming removed 5 bases from V and 5 bases from J, with 15 bases in between. The germline V gene encodes CDR1 GTSNPN and CDR2 SVGIG (reference sequence). This CDR3 has 13 residues. CDR3 in amino acids: CAWSWDLGTEAFF. CDR3 DNA sequence: TGTGCCTGGTCTTGGGACCTAGGGACTGAAGCTTTCTTT.

The chain combines TRBV28 with TRBJ1-2; tentative D call: TRBD1 (5 bases). The germline V gene encodes CDR1 MDHEN and CDR2 SYDVKM. The CDR3 runs 13 residues. Deletions cut 5 bases from V and 5 bases from J, with 12 bases between. In DNA form, the CDR3 reads TGTGCCAGCAGTCCCCTGGGGGTATATGGCTACACCTTC. It encodes CASSPLGVYGYTF.

The J gene is TRBJ2-7, the V gene TRBV2; D is tentatively TRBD1 or TRBD2 (5 bases each). V was cut by 1 base and J by 3 bases, with 13 bases left in between. In germline, CDR1 is SNHLY, CDR2 FYNNEI. CDR3 size: 15 residues. The CDR3 nucleotides are TGTGCCAGCAGTGAAGGGGATGAGGGGTACTACGAGCAGTACTTC. It specifies CASSEGDEGYYEQYF.

The rearrangement links TRBV27 to TRBJ1-4; maybe TRBD1 (6 bases). V was trimmed by 5 bases and J by 6 bases, leaving 19 bases between them. Germline CDR1 is MNHEY and CDR2 is SMNVEV (reference sequence). The length of the CDR3 is 16 residues. The CDR3 protein is CASSPTPARGDEKLFF. CDR3 in DNA: TGTGCCAGCAGTCCAACCCCGGCCAGGGGCGATGAAAAACTGTTTTTT.

V and J are TRBV7-8 and TRBJ2-3, with TRBD2 matching 13 bases. Per germline, CDR1 SGHVS and CDR2 FQNEAQ. V lost 5 bases, J lost 2 bases, and 4 bases stayed unmatched. The CDR3 has 16 residues. CDR3 coding DNA: TGTGCCAGCAGCCCTGGACTAGCGGGGGACACAGATACGCAGTATTTT. Translation gives CASSPGLAGDTDTQYF.

Of note for this clone: In the same sample, other DNA sequences code for this CDR3. This chain links TRBV7-9 with TRBJ1-1; no clear D. The CDR3 is 13 amino acids. With 1 base removed from V and 5 bases from J, the gap between germline ends came to 8 bases. Germline CDR1 SEHNR, CDR2 FQNEAQ (reference sequence). The CDR3 is CASSLDPGTEAFF. As DNA, the CDR3 is TGTGCCAGCAGCTTAGACCCTGGGACTGAAGCTTTCTTT.

This chain joins TRBV5-4 and TRBJ2-2; the D is unclear. Germline values: CDR1 SGHNT, CDR2 YYREEE (reference sequence). The V end lost 0 bases, the J end lost 3 bases, and 6 bases lay between the germline ends. The CDR3 totals 14 residues. The CDR3 DNA sequence: TGTGCCAGCAGCTTGGGACTGTACACCGGGGAGCTGTTTTTT. It is translated as CASSLGLYTGELFF.

The V gene is TRBV4-1, the J gene TRBJ1-4, with TRBD1 matching 7 bases. Germline V gives CDR1 MGHRA, CDR2 YSYEKL. The V and J ends lost 2 bases and 7 bases, in that order; junction bases with no gene match: 7. The CDR3 is 15 amino acids. CDR3 DNA sequence: TGCGCCAGCAGCCAACCCGAGACAGGGATTGAAAAACTGTTTTTT. Protein product: CASSQPETGIEKLFF.

The chain is built from TRBV5-4 and TRBJ2-7, with 7 bases aligning to TRBD2. The CDR3 has 15 amino acids. With 4 bases clipped from V and 0 bases from J, the junction kept 7 bases outside the gene matches. CDR1 is SGHNT and CDR2 is YYREEE in the germline V gene (reference sequence). The DNA for the CDR3 is TGTGCCAGCAGCCCCAATCCGGGGGGCTCCTACGAGCAGTACTTC. Residues: CASSPNPGGSYEQYF.

The chain has TRBV5-1 and TRBJ2-1; 12 positions match TRBD1. Trimming took 6 bases from V and 7 from J; bases not matched to a gene: 8. Germline CDR1 is SGHRS and CDR2 is YFSETQ. The CDR3 contains 15 residues. CDR3 residues: CASTRDRGPGNEQFF. CDR3 in DNA: TGCGCCAGCACCAGGGACAGGGGGCCCGGTAATGAGCAGTTCTTC.

The chain has TRBV29-1 and TRBJ2-1; D unclear. This CDR3 region has 9 residues. Germline CDR1 SQVTM, CDR2 ANQGSEA. V was pared by 5 bases and J by 5 bases, with 1 base between. CDR3 amino acids: CSVNNEQFF. CDR3 nucleotides: TGCAGCGTTAACAATGAGCAGTTCTTC.

This rearrangement joins TRBV5-6 to TRBJ1-6; 10 nucleotides agree with TRBD1. J lost 12 bases, V lost 0 bases, and 6 bases had no gene match. Germline V gives CDR1 SGHDT, CDR2 YYEEEE. The CDR3 spans 15 residues. CDR3 sequence: CASSLGQGAYIPLHF. In nucleotides, the CDR3 is TGTGCCAGCAGCTTGGGACAGGGGGCGTACATACCCCTCCACTTT.